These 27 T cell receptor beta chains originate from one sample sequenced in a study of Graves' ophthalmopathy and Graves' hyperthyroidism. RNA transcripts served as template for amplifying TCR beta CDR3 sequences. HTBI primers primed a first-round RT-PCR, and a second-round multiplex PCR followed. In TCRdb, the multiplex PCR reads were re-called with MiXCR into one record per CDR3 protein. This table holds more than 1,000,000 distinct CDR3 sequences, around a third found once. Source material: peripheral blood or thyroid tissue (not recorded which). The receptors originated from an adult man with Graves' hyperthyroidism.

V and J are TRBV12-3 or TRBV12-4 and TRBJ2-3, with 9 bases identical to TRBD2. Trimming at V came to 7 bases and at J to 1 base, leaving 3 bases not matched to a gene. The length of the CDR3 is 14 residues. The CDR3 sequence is CASTIAGGTDTQYF. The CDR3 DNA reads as TGTGCCAGCACCATAGCGGGAGGCACAGATACGCAGTATTTT.

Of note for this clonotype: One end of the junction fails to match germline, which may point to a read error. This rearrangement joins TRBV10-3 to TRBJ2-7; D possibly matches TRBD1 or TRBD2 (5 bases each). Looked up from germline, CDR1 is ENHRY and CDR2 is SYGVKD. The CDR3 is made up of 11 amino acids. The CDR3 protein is CAISERQGVHF. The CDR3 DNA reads TGTGCCATCAGTGAGAGGCAGGGAGTGCACTTC.

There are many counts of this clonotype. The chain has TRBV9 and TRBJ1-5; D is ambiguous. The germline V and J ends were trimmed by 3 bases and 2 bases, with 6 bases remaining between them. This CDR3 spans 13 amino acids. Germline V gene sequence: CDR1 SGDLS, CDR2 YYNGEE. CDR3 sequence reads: CASSAVGNQPQHF. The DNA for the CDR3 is TGTGCCAGCAGCGCGGTAGGCAATCAGCCCCAGCATTTT.

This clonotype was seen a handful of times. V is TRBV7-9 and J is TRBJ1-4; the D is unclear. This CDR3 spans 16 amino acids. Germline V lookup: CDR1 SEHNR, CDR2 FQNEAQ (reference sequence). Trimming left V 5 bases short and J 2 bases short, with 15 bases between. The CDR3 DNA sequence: TGTGCCAGCAGCCCCCCCTCAGTGAGCACTAATGAAAAACTGTTTTTT. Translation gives CASSPPSVSTNEKLFF.

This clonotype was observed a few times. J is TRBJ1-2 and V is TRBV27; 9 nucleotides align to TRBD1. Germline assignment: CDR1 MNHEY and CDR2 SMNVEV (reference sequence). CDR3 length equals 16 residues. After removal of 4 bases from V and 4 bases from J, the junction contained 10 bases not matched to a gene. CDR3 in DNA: TGTGCCAGCAGTTCGTTGGTACAGGGGGCTAGCTATGGCTACACCTTC. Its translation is CASSSLVQGASYGYTF.

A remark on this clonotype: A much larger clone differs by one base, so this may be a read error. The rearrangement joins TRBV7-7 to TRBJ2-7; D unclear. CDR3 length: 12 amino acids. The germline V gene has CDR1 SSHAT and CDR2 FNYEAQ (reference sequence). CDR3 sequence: CTSSVSSYEQYF. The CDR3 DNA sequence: TGCACCAGCAGCGTTTCCTCCTACGAGCAGTACTTC.

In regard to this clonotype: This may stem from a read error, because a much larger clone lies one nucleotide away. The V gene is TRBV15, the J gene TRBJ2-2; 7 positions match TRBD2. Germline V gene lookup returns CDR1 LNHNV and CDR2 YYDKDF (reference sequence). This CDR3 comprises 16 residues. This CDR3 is CAASRGEAGNTGELFF. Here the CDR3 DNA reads TGTGCCGCCAGCAGAGGAGAAGCGGGAAACACCGGGGAGCTGTTTTTT.

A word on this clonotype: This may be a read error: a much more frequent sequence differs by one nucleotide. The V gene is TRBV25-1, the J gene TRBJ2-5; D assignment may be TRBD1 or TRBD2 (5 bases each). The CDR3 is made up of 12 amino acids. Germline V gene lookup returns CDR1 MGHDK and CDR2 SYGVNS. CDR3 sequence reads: CASNGDQGTQYF. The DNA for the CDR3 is TGTGCCAGCAACGGGGACCAAGGGACCCAGTACTTC. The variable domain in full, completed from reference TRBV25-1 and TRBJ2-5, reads EADIYQTPRYLVIGTGKKITLECSQTMGHDKMYWYQQDPGMELHLIHYSYGVNSTEKGDLSSESTVSRIRTEHFPLTLESARPSHTSQYLCASNGDQGTQYFGPGTRLLVL.

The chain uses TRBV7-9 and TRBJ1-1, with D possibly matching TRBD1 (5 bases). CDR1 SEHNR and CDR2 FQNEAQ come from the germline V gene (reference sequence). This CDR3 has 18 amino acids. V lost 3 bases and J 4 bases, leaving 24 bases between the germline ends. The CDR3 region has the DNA TGTGCCAGCAGCTTCCCTTCCCCTTGGGGGGGAGCTATCACTGAAGCTTTCTTT. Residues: CASSFPSPWGGAITEAFF.

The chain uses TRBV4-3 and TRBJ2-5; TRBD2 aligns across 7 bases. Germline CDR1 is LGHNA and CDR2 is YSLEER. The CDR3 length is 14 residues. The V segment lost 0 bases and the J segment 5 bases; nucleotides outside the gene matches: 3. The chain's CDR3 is CASSQETSRETQYF. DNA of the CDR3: TGCGCCAGCAGCCAAGAGACTAGCAGGGAGACCCAGTACTTC.

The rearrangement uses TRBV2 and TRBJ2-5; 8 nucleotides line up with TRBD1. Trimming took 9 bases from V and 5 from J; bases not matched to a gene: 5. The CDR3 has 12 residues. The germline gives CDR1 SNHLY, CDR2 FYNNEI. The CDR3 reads CARTRGRETQYF. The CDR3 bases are TGTGCCAGAACCAGGGGGCGCGAGACCCAGTACTTC.

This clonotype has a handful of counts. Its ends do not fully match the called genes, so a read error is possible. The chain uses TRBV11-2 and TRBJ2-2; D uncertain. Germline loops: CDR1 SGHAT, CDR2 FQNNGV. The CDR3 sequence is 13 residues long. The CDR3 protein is CASSQDPRGELFF. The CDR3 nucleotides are TGCGCCAGCAGCCAAGATCCTAGAGGGGAGCTGTTTTTT. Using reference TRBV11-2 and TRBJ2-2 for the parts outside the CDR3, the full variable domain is EAGVAQSPRYKIIEKRQSVAFWCNPISGHATLYWYQQILGQGPKLLIQFQNNGVVDDSQLPKDRFSAERLKGVDSTLKIQPAKLEDSAVYLCASSQDPRGELFFGEGSRLTVL.

In nucleotides, the CDR3 is TGTGCCAGCAGCCCCGAGGGGGCTGGGGAAAAACTGTTTTTT. Translation gives CASSPEGAGEKLFF. The V and J genes are TRBV19 and TRBJ1-4; 7 bases are shared with TRBD1. The junction had 12 bases not matched to a gene; V was cut back by 9 bases and J by 8 bases. The CDR3 runs 14 residues. Per the germline V gene, CDR1 is LNHDA and CDR2 is SQIVND (reference sequence).

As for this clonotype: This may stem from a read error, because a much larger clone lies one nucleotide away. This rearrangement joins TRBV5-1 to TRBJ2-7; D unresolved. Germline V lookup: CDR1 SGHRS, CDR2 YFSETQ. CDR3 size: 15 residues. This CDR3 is CANSPNRPSITGQYF. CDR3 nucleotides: TGCGCCAACAGCCCTAATAGGCCGTCGATAACCGGGCAGTACTTC.

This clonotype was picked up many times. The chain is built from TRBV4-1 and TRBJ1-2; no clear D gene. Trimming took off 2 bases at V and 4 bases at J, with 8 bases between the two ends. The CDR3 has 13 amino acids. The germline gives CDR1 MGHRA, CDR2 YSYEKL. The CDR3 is CASSQRDGYGYTF. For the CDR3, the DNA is TGCGCCAGCAGCCAAAGGGATGGCTATGGCTACACCTTC.

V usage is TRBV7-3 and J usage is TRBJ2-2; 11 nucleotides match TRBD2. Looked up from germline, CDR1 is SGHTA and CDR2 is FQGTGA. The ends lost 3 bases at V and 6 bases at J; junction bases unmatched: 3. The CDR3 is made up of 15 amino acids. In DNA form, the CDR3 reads TGTGCCAGCAGCTTTAGCGGGAGGGGTGCCGGGGAGCTGTTTTTT. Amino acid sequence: CASSFSGRGAGELFF. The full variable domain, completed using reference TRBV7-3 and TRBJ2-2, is GAGVSQTPSNKVTEKGKYVELRCDPISGHTALYWYRQSLGQGPEFLIYFQGTGAADDSGLPNDRFFAVRPEGSVSTLKIQRTERGDSAVYLCASSFSGRGAGELFFGEGSRLTVL.

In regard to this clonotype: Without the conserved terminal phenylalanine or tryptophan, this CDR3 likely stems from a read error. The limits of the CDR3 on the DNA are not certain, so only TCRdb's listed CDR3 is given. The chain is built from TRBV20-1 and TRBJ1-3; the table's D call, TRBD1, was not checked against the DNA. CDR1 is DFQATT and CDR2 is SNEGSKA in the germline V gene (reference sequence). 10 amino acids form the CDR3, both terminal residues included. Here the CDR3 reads CSASTGGGNT.

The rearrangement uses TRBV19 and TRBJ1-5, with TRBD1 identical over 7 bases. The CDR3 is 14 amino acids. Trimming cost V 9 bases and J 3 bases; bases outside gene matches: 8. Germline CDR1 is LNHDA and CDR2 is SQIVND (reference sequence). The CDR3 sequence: CARHTGVANQPQHF. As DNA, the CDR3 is TGTGCCAGACATACAGGGGTAGCCAATCAGCCCCAGCATTTT. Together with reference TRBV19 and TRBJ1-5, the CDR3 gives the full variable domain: DGGITQSPKYLFRKEGQNVTLSCEQNLNHDAMYWYRQDPGQGLRLIYYSQIVNDFQKGDIAEGYSVSREKKESFPLTVTSAQKNPTAFYLCARHTGVANQPQHFGDGTRLSIL.

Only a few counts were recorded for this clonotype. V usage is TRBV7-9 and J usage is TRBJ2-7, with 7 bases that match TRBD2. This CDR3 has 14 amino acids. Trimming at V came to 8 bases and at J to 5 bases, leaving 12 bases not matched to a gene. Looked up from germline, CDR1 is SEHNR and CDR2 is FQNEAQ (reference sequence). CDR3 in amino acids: CASSGWEGPNEQYF. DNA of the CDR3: TGTGCCAGCTCCGGCTGGGAGGGGCCAAACGAGCAGTACTTC. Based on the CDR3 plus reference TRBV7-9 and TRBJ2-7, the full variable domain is DTGVSQNPRHKITKRGQNVTFRCDPISEHNRLYWYRQTLGQGPEFLTYFQNEAQLEKSRLLSDRFSAERPKGSFSTLEIQRTEQGDSAMYLCASSGWEGPNEQYFGPGTRLTVT.

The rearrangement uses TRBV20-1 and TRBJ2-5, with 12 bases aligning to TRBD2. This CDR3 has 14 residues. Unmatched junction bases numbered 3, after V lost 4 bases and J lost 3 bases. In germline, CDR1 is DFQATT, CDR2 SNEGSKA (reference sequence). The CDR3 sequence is CSAKASGGEETQYF. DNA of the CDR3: TGCAGTGCTAAGGCTAGCGGGGGGGAAGAGACCCAGTACTTC.

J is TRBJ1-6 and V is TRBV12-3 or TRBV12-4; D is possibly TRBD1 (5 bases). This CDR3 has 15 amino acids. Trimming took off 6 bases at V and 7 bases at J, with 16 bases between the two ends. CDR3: CASSRAGTANSPLHF. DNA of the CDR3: TGTGCCAGCAGCCGGGCCGGGACGGCGAATTCACCCCTCCACTTT.

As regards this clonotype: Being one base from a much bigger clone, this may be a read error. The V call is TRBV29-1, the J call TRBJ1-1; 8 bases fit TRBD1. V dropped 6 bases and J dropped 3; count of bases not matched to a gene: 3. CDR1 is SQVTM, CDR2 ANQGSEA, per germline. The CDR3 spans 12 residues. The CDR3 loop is CSVHRGDTEAFF. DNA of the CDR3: TGCAGCGTGCACAGGGGGGACACTGAAGCTTTCTTT.

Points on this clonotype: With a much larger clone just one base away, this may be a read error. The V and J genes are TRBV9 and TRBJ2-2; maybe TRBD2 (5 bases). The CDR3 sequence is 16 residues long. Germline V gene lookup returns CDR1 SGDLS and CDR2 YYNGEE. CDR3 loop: CASSDSAGREGGELVF. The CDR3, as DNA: TGTGCCAGCAGCGATAGCGCCGGGCGAGAGGGTGGGGAGCTGGTTTTT.

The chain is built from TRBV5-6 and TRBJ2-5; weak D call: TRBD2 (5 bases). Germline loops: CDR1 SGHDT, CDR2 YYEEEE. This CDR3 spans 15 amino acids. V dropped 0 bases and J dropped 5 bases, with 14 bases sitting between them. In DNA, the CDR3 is TGTGCCAGCAGCTTGGGAGGGCGCCCCGTGGAGACCCAGTACTTC. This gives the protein CASSLGGRPVETQYF.

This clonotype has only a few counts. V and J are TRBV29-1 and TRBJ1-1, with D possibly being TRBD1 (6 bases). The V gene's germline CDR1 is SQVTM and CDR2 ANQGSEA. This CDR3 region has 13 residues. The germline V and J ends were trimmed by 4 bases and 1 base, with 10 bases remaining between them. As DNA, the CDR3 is TGCAGCGTTGTCGGGGGCTCGAACACTGAAGCTTTCTTT. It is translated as CSVVGGSNTEAFF.

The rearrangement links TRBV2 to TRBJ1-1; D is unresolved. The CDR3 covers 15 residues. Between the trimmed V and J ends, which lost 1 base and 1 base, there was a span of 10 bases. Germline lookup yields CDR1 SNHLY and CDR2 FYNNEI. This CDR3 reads CASSEETGWNTEAFF. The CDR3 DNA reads TGTGCCAGCAGTGAAGAGACGGGCTGGAACACTGAAGCTTTCTTT.

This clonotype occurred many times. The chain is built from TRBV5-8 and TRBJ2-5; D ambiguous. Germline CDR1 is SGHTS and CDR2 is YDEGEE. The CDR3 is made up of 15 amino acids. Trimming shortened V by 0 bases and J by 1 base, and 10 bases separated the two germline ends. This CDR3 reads CASSLVAARQETQYF. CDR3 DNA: TGTGCCAGCAGCTTGGTGGCAGCGCGCCAAGAGACCCAGTACTTC.